The 15 T cell receptor beta chains reported below all come from one sample, sequenced in a study of blood T cell repertoires in COVID-19. The repertoire was sequenced with immunoSEQ multiplex PCR; TCRdb's copy has only in-frame clones and lacks some. The sample yields more than 75,000 clones, roughly 90% seen once. The sample taken for sequencing was peripheral blood. The receptors originated from a man older than 75 with active or convalescent COVID-19.

The rearrangement links TRBV30 to TRBJ2-4; a weak D match, TRBD1 (5 bases). V shed 0 bases and J shed 7 bases, with 10 bases lying between them. Germline CDR1 reads GTSNPN; CDR2 reads SVGIG (reference sequence). CDR3 size: 13 residues. CDR3: CAWSVGLHNIQYF. CDR3 in DNA: TGTGCCTGGAGTGTGGGGCTTCATAACATTCAGTACTTC.

This chain connects TRBV11-2 to TRBJ1-4; D is uncertain. This CDR3 has 14 residues. In germline, CDR1 is SGHAT, CDR2 FQNNGV. V was shortened by 4 bases and J by 7 bases, with 13 bases between the two germline ends. The CDR3 DNA follows: TGTGCCAGCAGCTCGAACCCCGCCGGTGAAAAACTGTTTTTT. As protein: CASSSNPAGEKLFF.

This rearrangement joins TRBV28 to TRBJ1-1; D is perhaps TRBD1 (5 bases). V was clipped by 4 bases and J by 1 base, with 13 bases between them. CDR1 is MDHEN and CDR2 is SYDVKM in the germline V gene. This CDR3 has 15 residues. CDR3 residues: CASSSHRSQNTEAFF. The CDR3 region has the DNA TGTGCCAGCAGTTCCCACAGGAGCCAGAACACTGAAGCTTTCTTT. Supplemented by reference TRBV28 and TRBJ1-1, the full variable domain reads DVKVTQSSRYLVKRTGEKVFLECVQDMDHENMFWYRQDPGLGLRLIYFSYDVKMKEKGDIPEGYSVSREKKERFSLILESASTNQTSMYLCASSSHRSQNTEAFFGQGTRLTVV.

This chain joins TRBV28 and TRBJ2-7; 8 positions match TRBD2. The V gene's germline CDR1 is MDHEN and CDR2 SYDVKM. This CDR3 comprises 15 residues. V was pared by 6 bases and J by 2 bases, with 9 bases of the junction left unmatched. CDR3 sequence: CASRSLSGGAYEQYF. For the CDR3, the DNA is TGTGCCAGCAGATCGTTGTCGGGAGGGGCCTACGAGCAGTACTTC.

The chain uses TRBV7-9 and TRBJ1-1; a weak D match, TRBD1 (5 bases). The length of the CDR3 is 13 residues. CDR1 and CDR2 from the germline V gene are SEHNR and FQNEAQ (reference sequence). Deletions cut 9 bases from V and 1 base from J, with 12 bases between. The CDR3 DNA is TGTGCCAGTACGACAGATCCGAACACTGAAGCTTTCTTT. Amino acid sequence: CASTTDPNTEAFF.

This clone was seen more than once but under ten times. The rearrangement links TRBV28 to TRBJ1-2; 7 nucleotides match TRBD1. With V trimmed by 6 bases and J by 9 bases, 13 bases remained unmatched. The CDR3 is 14 amino acids. Germline V gene lookup returns CDR1 MDHEN and CDR2 SYDVKM. DNA of the CDR3: TGTGCCAGCAGCCGTCCGGGACAGCTTTTGAGCTACACCTTC. Its protein is CASSRPGQLLSYTF.

This rearrangement joins TRBV14 to TRBJ1-6, with D maybe TRBD1 (5 bases). V lost 0 bases and J 11 bases, leaving 11 bases between the germline ends. The length of the CDR3 is 14 residues. Germline-derived CDR1 and CDR2 are SGHDN and FVKESK. The CDR3 protein is CASSQESRVTPLHF. DNA for the CDR3: TGTGCCAGCAGCCAAGAGAGCAGGGTTACACCCCTCCACTTT.

The chain couples TRBV28 to TRBJ2-1; 7 nucleotides agree with TRBD1. V lost 6 bases, J lost 1 base, and 3 bases stayed unmatched. The germline V gene encodes CDR1 MDHEN and CDR2 SYDVKM. The CDR3 sequence is 14 residues long. CDR3 coding DNA: TGTGCCAGCAGGCCGGGACAGTCCTACAATGAGCAGTTCTTC. It specifies CASRPGQSYNEQFF.

The chain has TRBV28 and TRBJ1-1, with TRBD1 matching over 8 bases. V dropped 10 bases and J dropped 8; count of bases not matched to a gene: 6. Germline V CDR1 and CDR2: MDHEN, SYDVKM. The CDR3 runs to 11 residues. CDR3 loop: CATRTGTEAFF. The CDR3 DNA sequence: TGTGCCACGCGGACAGGGACCGAAGCTTTCTTT.

This chain uses TRBV28 with TRBJ1-4; D is uncertain. This CDR3 has 14 residues. The ends were cut back, 8 bases at V and 2 bases at J, with 12 bases in the middle. From germline, CDR1 is MDHEN and CDR2 SYDVKM. The CDR3 is CASDRPGTNEKLFF. The CDR3 coding sequence is TGTGCCAGCGATCGTCCCGGGACTAATGAAAAACTGTTTTTT.

The rearrangement uses TRBV11-3 and TRBJ1-6, with unresolved D. V dropped 5 bases and J dropped 7 bases, with 21 bases sitting between them. Looked up from germline, CDR1 is SGHNT and CDR2 is YENEEA. CDR3 length: 17 amino acids. The CDR3 reads CASSPPEVVATNSPLHF. The CDR3 DNA reads as TGTGCCAGCAGCCCCCCGGAGGTAGTAGCGACCAATTCACCCCTCCACTTT. Variable domain in full (rest from reference TRBV11-3 and TRBJ1-6): EAGVVQSPRYKIIEKKQPVAFWCNPISGHNTLYWYLQNLGQGPELLIRYENEEAVDDSQLPKDRFSAERLKGVDSTLKIQPAELGDSAVYLCASSPPEVVATNSPLHFGNGTRLTVT.

This chain links TRBV4-2 with TRBJ2-1; 11 bases map to TRBD2. After removal of 3 bases from V and 3 bases from J, the junction contained 4 bases not matched to a gene. The CDR3 loop spans 16 amino acids. Germline CDR1 and CDR2: LGHNA and YNFKEQ. In DNA, the CDR3 is TGTGCCAGCAGCCAGCCGGGGACTAGCGGCTACAATGAGCAGTTCTTC. Translating it yields CASSQPGTSGYNEQFF.

This clone was seen once. CDR3 in DNA: TGCGCCAGCAGGCCCGGGACAGGGGTGACTGAAGCTTTCTTT. Translated, it gives CASRPGTGVTEAFF. The V gene is TRBV4-1, the J gene TRBJ1-1, with 10 bases identical to TRBD1. The CDR3 sequence is 14 residues long. The V gene's germline CDR1 is MGHRA and CDR2 YSYEKL. With V trimmed by 6 bases and J by 5 bases, 6 bases remained unmatched.

V and J are TRBV19 and TRBJ1-1; D may be TRBD1 (6 bases). From germline, CDR1 is LNHDA and CDR2 SQIVND (reference sequence). The CDR3 length is 15 residues. V dropped 7 bases and J dropped 1 base, with 16 bases sitting between them. Written as DNA, the CDR3 is TGTGCCAGTACCAAGGGGGGGGCCCGGAACACTGAAGCTTTCTTT. It yields the protein CASTKGGARNTEAFF.

This chain connects TRBV5-1 to TRBJ2-1, with D possibly TRBD1 on 5 matching bases. Germline V CDR1 and CDR2: SGHRS, YFSETQ. This CDR3 comprises 15 residues. The V end was cut by 4 bases, the J end by 5 bases, with 16 bases between. The CDR3 reads CASSLGATGHNEQFF. CDR3 coding DNA: TGCGCCAGCAGCCTCGGCGCCACAGGTCACAATGAGCAGTTCTTC.